The text below deals with one T cell receptor beta chain. The sample is drawn from a study of control samples from healthy donors and cancer patients. V was cut by 4 bases and J by 6 bases, with 12 bases left in between. The CDR3 is made up of 13 amino acids. Germline V CDR1 and CDR2: SEHNR, FQNEAQ (reference sequence). Profiled with immunoSEQ multiplex PCR; TCRdb holds only in-frame clones, not every one. The table shows about 89,000 clones, with around nine tenths occurring only once. The sequencing sample was made of blood. This receptor was identified in a man aged 25 to 45 in good health. This rearrangement joins TRBV7-9 to TRBJ1-2; weak D call: TRBD1 (5 bases). In nucleotides, the CDR3 is TGTGCCAGCAGCTCAGACAGCTCTCATGGCTACACCTTC. This sequence encodes CASSSDSSHGYTF.